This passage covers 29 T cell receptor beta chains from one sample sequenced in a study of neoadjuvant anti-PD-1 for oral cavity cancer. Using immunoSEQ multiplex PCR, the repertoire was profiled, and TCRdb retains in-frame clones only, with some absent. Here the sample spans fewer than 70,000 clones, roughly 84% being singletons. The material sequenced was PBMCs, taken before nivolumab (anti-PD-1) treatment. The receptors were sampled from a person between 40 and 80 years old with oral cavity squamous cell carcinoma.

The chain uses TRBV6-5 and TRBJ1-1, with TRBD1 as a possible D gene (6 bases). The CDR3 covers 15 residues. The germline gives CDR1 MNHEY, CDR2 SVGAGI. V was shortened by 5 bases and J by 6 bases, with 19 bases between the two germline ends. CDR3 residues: CASSTPGTRVSEAFF. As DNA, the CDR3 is TGTGCCAGCAGTACCCCCGGGACAAGAGTTTCTGAAGCTTTCTTT.

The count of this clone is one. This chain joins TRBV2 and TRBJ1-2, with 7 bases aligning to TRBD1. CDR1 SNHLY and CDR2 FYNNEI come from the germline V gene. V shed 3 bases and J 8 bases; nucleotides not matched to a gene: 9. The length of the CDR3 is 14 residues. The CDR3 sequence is CASSEKRQGEGYTF. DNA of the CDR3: TGTGCCAGCAGTGAGAAGAGACAGGGTGAGGGCTACACCTTC.

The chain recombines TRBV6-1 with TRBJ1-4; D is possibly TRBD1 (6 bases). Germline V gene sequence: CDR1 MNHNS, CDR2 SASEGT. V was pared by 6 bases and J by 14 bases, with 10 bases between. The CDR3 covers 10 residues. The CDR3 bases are TGTGCCAGCAGGGAGGGGGGGCTGTTTTTT. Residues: CASREGGLFF.

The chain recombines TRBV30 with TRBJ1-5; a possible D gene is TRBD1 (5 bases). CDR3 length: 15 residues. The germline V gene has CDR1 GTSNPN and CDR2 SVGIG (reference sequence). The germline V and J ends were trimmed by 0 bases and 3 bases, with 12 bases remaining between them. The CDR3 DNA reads TGTGCCTGGAGTGTAGGGACGGGATACAATCAGCCCCAGCATTTT. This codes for CAWSVGTGYNQPQHF.

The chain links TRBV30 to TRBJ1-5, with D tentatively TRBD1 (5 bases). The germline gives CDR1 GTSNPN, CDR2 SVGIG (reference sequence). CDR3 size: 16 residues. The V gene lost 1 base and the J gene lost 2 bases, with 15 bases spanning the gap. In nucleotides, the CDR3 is TGTGCCTGGAGTGAAACGGGGCTTTGGGGCAATCAGCCCCAGCATTTT. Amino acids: CAWSETGLWGNQPQHF.

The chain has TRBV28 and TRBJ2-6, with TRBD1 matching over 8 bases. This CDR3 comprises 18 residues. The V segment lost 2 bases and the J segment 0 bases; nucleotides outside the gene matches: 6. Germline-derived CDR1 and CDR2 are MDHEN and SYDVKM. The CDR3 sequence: CASSLGTGSLSGANVLTF. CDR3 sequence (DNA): TGTGCCAGCAGTTTAGGGACAGGCAGTCTCTCTGGGGCCAACGTCCTGACTTTC.

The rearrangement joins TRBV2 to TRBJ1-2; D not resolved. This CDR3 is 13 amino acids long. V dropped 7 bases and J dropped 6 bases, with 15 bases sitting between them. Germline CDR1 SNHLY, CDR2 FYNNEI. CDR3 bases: TGTGCCAGCAAGCGTTCGGAACGGGATGGCTACACCTTC. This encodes CASKRSERDGYTF.

As DNA, the CDR3 is TGTGCCAGCAGCCACCAGACAGGGGGAGCAGATACGCAGTATTTT. This translates into CASSHQTGGADTQYF. The chain is built from TRBV14 and TRBJ2-3; TRBD1 matches at 9 bases. Germline V gives CDR1 SGHDN, CDR2 FVKESK. The CDR3 consists of 15 residues. With 3 bases clipped from V and 4 bases from J, the junction kept 5 bases outside the gene matches.

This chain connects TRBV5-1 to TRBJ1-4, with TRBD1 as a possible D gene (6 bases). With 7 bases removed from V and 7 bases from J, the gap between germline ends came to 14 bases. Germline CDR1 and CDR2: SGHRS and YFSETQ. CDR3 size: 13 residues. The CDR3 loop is CASRTGRGEKLFF. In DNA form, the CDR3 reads TGCGCCAGCCGAACAGGGAGAGGTGAAAAACTGTTTTTT.

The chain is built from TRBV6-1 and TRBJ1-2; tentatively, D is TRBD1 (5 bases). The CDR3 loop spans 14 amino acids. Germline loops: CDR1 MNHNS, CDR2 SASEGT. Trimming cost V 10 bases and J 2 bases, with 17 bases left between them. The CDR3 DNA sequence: TGTGCCACCCTCCTCGGGGACTTAAACTATGGCTACACCTTC. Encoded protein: CATLLGDLNYGYTF.

The CDR3 sequence is CASSLGQLGNYGYTF. The CDR3 region has the DNA TGTGCCAGCAGCTTAGGGCAACTCGGGAATTATGGCTACACCTTC. This chain links TRBV14 with TRBJ1-2; D not resolved. V was clipped by 5 bases and J by 5 bases, with 18 bases between them. CDR3 size: 15 residues. Germline V gene lookup returns CDR1 SGHDN and CDR2 FVKESK.

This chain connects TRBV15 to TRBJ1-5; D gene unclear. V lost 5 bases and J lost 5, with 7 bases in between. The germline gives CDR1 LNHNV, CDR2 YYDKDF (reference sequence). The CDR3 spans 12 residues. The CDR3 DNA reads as TGTGCCACCAGCGTTGATTATCAGCCCCAGCATTTT. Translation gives CATSVDYQPQHF.

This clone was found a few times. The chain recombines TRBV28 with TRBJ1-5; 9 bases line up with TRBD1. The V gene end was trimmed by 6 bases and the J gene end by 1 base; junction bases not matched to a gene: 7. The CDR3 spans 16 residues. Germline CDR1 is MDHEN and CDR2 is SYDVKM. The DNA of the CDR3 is TGTGCCAGCAGCAAGACAGGGGGTGGGAGCAATCAGCCCCAGCATTTT. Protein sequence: CASSKTGGGSNQPQHF. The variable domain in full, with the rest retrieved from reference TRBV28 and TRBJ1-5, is DVKVTQSSRYLVKRTGEKVFLECVQDMDHENMFWYRQDPGLGLRLIYFSYDVKMKEKGDIPEGYSVSREKKERFSLILESASTNQTSMYLCASSKTGGGSNQPQHFGDGTRLSIL.

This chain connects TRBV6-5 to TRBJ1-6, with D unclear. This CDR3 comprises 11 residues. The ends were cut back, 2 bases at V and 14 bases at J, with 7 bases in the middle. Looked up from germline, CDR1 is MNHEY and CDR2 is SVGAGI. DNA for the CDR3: TGTGCCAGCAGTTACCGTGATGCCCTCCACTTT. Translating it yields CASSYRDALHF.

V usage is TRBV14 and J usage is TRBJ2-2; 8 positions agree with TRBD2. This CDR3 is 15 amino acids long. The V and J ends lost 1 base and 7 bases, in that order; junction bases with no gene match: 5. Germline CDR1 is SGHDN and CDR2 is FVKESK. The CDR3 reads CASSQVGGAFGELFF. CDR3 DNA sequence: TGTGCCAGCAGCCAAGTCGGGGGGGCGTTCGGGGAGCTGTTTTTT.

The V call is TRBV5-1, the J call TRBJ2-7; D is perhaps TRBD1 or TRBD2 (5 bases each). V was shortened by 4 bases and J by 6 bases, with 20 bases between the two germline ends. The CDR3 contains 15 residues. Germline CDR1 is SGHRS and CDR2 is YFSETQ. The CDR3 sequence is CASSPKTGTLGEQYF. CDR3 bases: TGCGCCAGCAGCCCAAAGACGGGGACCCTAGGCGAGCAGTACTTC. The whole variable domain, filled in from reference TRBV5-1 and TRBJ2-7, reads KAGVTQTPRYLIKTRGQQVTLSCSPISGHRSVSWYQQTPGQGLQFLFEYFSETQRNKGNFPGRFSGRQFSNSRSEMNVSTLELGDSALYLCASSPKTGTLGEQYFGPGTRLTVT.

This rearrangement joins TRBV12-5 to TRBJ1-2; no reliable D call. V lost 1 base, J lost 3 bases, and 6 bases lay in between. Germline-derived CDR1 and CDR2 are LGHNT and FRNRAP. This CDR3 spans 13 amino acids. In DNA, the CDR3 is TGTGCTAGTGGTTTGGGAGGCTACTATGGCTACACCTTC. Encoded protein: CASGLGGYYGYTF.

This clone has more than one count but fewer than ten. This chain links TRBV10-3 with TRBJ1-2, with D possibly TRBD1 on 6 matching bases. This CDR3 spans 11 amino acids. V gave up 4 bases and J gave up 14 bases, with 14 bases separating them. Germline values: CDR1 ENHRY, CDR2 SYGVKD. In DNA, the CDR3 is TGTGCCATCAGTGCAAGGGGGGAGTGGACCTTC. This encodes CAISARGEWTF.

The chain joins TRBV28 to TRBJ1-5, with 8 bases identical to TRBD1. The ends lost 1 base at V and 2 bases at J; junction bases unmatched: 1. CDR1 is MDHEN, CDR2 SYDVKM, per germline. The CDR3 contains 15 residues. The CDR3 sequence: CASSLSDRGNQPQHF. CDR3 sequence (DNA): TGTGCCAGCAGTTTATCGGACAGGGGCAATCAGCCCCAGCATTTT.

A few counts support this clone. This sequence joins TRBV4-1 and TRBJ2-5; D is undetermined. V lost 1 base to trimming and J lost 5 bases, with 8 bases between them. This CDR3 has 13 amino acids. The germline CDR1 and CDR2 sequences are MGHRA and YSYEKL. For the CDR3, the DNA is TGCGCCAGCAGCCAAGTAGGGCGGGAGACCCAGTACTTC. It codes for CASSQVGRETQYF.

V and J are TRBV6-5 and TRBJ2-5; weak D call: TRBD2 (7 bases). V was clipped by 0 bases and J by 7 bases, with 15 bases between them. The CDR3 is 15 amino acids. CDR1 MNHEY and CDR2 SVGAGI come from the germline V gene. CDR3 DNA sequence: TGTGCCAGCAGTTACTCTCGGGGGAGGGGGGGGACCCAGTACTTC. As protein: CASSYSRGRGGTQYF.

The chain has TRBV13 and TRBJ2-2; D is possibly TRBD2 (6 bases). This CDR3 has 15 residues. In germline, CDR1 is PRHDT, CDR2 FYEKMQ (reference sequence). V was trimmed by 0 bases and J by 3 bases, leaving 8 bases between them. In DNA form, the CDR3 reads TGTGCCAGCAGCTTAGGAGTAGCGGACACCGGGGAGCTGTTTTTT. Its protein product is CASSLGVADTGELFF.

In DNA form, the CDR3 reads TGTGCCGTCAAACTGCGGACGCAACCCGTTCTTGCGAACACCGGGGAGCTGTTTTTT. This sequence encodes CAVKLRTQPVLANTGELFF. This chain connects TRBV6-4 to TRBJ2-2; D is unresolved. The CDR3 is 19 amino acids. The V and J ends lost 11 bases and 0 bases respectively, with 28 bases between them. Per germline, CDR1 MRHNA and CDR2 SNTAGT.

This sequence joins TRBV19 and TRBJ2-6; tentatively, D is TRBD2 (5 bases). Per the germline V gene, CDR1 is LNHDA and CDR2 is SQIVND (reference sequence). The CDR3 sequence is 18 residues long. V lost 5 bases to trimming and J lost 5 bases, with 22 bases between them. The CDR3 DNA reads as TGTGCCAGTAGTCTGGACTTCAAATCACAAAGTCGGGCCAACGTCCTGACTTTC. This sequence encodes CASSLDFKSQSRANVLTF.

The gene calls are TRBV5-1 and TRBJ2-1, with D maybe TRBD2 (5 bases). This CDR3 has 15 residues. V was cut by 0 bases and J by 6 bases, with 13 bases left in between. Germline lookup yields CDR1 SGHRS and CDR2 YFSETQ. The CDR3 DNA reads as TGCGCCAGCAGCTTGGGACGGCGGGTGGGCAATGAGCAGTTCTTC. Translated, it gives CASSLGRRVGNEQFF.

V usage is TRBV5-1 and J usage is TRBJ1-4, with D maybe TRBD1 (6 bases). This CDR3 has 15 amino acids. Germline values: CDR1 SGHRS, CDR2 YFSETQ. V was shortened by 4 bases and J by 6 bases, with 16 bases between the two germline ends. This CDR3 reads CASSGSGEWDEKLFF. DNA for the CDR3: TGCGCCAGCAGCGGTTCAGGGGAGTGGGATGAAAAACTGTTTTTT.

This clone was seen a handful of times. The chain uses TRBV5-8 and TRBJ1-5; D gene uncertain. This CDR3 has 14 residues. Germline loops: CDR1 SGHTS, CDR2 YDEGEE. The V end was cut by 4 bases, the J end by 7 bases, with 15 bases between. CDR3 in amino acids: CASSPIGLGQPQHF. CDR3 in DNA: TGTGCCAGCAGCCCTATAGGGTTAGGACAGCCCCAGCATTTT. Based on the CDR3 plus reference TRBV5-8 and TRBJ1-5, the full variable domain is EAGVTQSPTHLIKTRGQQATLRCSPISGHTSVYWYQQALGLGLQFLLWYDEGEERNRGNFPPRFSGRQFPNYSSELNVNALELEDSALYLCASSPIGLGQPQHFGDGTRLSIL.

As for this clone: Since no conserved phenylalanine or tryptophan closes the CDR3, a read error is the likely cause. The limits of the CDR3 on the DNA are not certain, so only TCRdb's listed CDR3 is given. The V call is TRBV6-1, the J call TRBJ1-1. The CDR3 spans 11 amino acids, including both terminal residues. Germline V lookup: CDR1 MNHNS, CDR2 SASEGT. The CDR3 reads CASSGDLRGLL.

CDR3 coding DNA: TGTGCCAGCAGTTTTAGGACAGGAGTTAAATTCTATGGCTACACCTTC. It specifies CASSFRTGVKFYGYTF. The chain links TRBV27 to TRBJ1-2, with 7 bases aligning to TRBD1. The junction had 11 bases not matched to a gene; V was cut back by 3 bases and J by 4 bases. The CDR3 sequence is 16 residues long. Germline lookup yields CDR1 MNHEY and CDR2 SMNVEV (reference sequence).